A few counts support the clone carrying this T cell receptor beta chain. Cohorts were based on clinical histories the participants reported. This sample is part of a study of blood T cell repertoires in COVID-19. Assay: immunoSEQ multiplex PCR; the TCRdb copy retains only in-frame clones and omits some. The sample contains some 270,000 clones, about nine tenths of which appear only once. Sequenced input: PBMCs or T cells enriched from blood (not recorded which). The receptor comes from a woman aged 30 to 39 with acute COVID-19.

This chain's CDR3 is CASSSGAGNEQYF. DNA for the CDR3: TGTGCCAGCAGCTCGGGAGCGGGAAATGAGCAGTACTTC. The chain joins TRBV7-6 to TRBJ2-7, with 7 nucleotides matching TRBD2. The junction had 7 bases not matched to a gene; V was cut back by 4 bases and J by 7 bases. Germline CDR1 reads SGHVS; CDR2 reads FNYEAQ. The CDR3 has 13 residues.